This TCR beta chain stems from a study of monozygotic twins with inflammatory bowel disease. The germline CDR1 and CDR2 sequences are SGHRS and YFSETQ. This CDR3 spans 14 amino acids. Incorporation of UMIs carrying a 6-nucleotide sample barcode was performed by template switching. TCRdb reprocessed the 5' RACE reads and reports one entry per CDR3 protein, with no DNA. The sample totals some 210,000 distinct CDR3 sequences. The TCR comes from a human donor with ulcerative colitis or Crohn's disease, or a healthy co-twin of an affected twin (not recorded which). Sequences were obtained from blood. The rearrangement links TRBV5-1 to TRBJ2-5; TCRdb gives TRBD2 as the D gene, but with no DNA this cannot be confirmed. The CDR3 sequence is CASSEGLALETQYF.